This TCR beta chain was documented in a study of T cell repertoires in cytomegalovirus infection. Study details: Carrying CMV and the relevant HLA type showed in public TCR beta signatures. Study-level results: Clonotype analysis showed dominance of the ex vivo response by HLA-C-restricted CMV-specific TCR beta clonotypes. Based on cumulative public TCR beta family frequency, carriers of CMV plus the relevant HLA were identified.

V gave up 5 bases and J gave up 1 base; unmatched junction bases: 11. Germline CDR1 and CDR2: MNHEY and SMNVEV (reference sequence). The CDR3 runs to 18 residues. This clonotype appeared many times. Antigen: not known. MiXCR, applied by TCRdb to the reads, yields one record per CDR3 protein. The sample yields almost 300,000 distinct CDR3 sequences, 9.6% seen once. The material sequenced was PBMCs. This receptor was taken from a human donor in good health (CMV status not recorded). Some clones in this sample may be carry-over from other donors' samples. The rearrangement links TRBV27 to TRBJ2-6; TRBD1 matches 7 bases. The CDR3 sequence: CASSNRDRASSGANVLTF. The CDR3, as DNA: TGTGCCAGCAGTAACAGGGACAGAGCCTCATCTGGGGCCAACGTCCTGACTTTC.